This entry lists 2 T cell receptor beta chains sequenced from one sample in a study of cytomegalovirus exposure and HLA in healthy donors. PCR was performed using 60 Vbeta and 13 Jbeta primers. Data came from immunoSEQ multiplex PCR; TCRdb stores just in-frame clones and leaves some out. The sample comprises about 150,000 clones, approximately 61% of which are singletons, and about 1.5% rests with the top ten. The material sequenced was PBMCs. The receptor set was obtained from a human donor in good health.

J is TRBJ2-1 and V is TRBV27, with 9 nucleotides matching TRBD2. J was trimmed by 9 bases and V by 0 bases; bases with no gene match: 6. The CDR3 contains 15 residues. Germline lookup yields CDR1 MNHEY and CDR2 SMNVEV (reference sequence). The chain's CDR3 is CASSLSFHSGGEQFF. CDR3 DNA: TGTGCCAGCAGTTTATCATTTCATAGCGGGGGTGAGCAGTTCTTC.

The chain couples TRBV12-5 to TRBJ1-5, with 9 bases aligning to TRBD1. V lost 5 bases, J lost 4 bases, and 3 bases stayed unmatched. Germline loops: CDR1 LGHNT, CDR2 FRNRAP. The CDR3 contains 14 residues. The CDR3 DNA reads as TGTGCTAGTGGTACCGGACAGGGGAATCAGCCCCAGCATTTT. This sequence encodes CASGTGQGNQPQHF.